Each of the 7 T cell receptor beta chains below was sequenced from the same sample in a study of cytomegalovirus exposure and HLA in healthy donors. The study ran its PCR with 60 Vbeta and 13 Jbeta primers. The table came from immunoSEQ multiplex PCR; TCRdb's copy has only in-frame clones and leaves some out. Counted here are about 150,000 clones, roughly 84% occurring once; the ten biggest clones make up around 2%. The sequenced material came from PBMCs. These receptors all stem from a woman aged 18-29 years in good health and CMV-seronegative.

This clone showed up just a few times. CDR3 amino acids: CATREGGGDYGYTF. The CDR3 DNA sequence: TGTGCCACCCGGGAAGGGGGCGGGGACTATGGCTACACCTTC. The J gene is TRBJ1-2, the V gene TRBV28; TRBD1 aligns across 7 bases. CDR3 size: 14 residues. With 10 bases clipped from V and 3 bases from J, the junction kept 11 bases outside the gene matches. CDR1 is MDHEN, CDR2 SYDVKM, per germline.

This clone occurred a few times. This sequence joins TRBV4-3 and TRBJ2-1; TRBD1 is a possible D gene (6 bases). The CDR3 spans 16 residues. The germline V gene has CDR1 LGHNA and CDR2 YSLEER. V was pared by 1 base and J by 12 bases, with 22 bases between. CDR3 sequence reads: CASSQAGGPGTSVQFF. CDR3 nucleotides: TGCGCCAGCAGCCAAGCCGGCGGCCCAGGGACATCTGTGCAGTTCTTC.

The V gene is TRBV7-8, the J gene TRBJ2-7; 9 bases fit TRBD2. The CDR3 is 15 amino acids. The V segment lost 5 bases and the J segment 6 bases; nucleotides outside the gene matches: 11. Germline CDR1 is SGHVS and CDR2 is FQNEAQ. CDR3 amino acids: CASSPPGTSRSEQYF. The CDR3 region has the DNA TGTGCCAGCAGCCCCCCCGGGACTAGCCGTTCCGAGCAGTACTTC.

This rearrangement joins TRBV4-3 to TRBJ1-2, with TRBD1 as a possible D gene (5 bases). This CDR3 region has 14 residues. Germline V gene data show CDR1 as LGHNA and CDR2 as YSLEER. Trimming pared 4 bases from V and 1 base from J, leaving 10 bases between. The CDR3: CASSPAGVNYGYTF. CDR3 DNA: TGCGCCAGCAGCCCAGCGGGGGTTAACTATGGCTACACCTTC.

The chain is built from TRBV6-5 and TRBJ1-3; possibly TRBD1 for D (6 bases). From germline, CDR1 is MNHEY and CDR2 SVGAGI. The CDR3 extends over 14 amino acids. Deletions cut 5 bases from V and 4 bases from J, with 12 bases between. As DNA, the CDR3 is TGTGCCAGCAGTCGAACAGGGAGCGGAAACACCATATATTTT. It is translated as CASSRTGSGNTIYF.

The chain uses TRBV2 and TRBJ2-1, with D perhaps TRBD1 (6 bases). This CDR3 is 14 amino acids long. CDR1 and CDR2 (germline): SNHLY, FYNNEI. The germline V and J ends were trimmed by 11 bases and 3 bases, with 17 bases remaining between them. The CDR3 DNA reads as TGTGCCGGACGTCCGGACAGAAACTACAATGAGCAGTTCTTC. Encoded protein: CAGRPDRNYNEQFF.

The V call is TRBV11-2, the J call TRBJ2-1; D is unclear. The CDR3 extends over 12 amino acids. Trimming shortened V by 4 bases and J by 12 bases, and 13 bases separated the two germline ends. Per the germline V gene, CDR1 is SGHAT and CDR2 is FQNNGV. The DNA of the CDR3 is TGTGCCAGCAGCTCCGTGGCCCCGGGGCAGTTCTTC. It specifies CASSSVAPGQFF. Combining the CDR3 with reference TRBV11-2 and TRBJ2-1 gives the whole variable domain EAGVAQSPRYKIIEKRQSVAFWCNPISGHATLYWYQQILGQGPKLLIQFQNNGVVDDSQLPKDRFSAERLKGVDSTLKIQPAKLEDSAVYLCASSSVAPGQFFGPGTRLTVL.